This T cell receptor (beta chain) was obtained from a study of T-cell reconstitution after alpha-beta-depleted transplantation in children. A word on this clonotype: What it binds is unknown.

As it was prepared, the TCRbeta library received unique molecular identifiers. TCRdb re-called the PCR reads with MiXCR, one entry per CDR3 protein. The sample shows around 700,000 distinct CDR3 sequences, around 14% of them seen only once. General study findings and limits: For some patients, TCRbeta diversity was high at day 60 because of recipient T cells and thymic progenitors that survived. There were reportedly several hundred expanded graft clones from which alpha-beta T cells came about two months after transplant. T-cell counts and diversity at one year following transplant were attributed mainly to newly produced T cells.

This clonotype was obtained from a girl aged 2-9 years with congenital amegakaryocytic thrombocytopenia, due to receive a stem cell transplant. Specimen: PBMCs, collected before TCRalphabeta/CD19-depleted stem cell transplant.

The CDR3 region is CSANGGLGRVYRSYNEQFF. CDR3 coding DNA: TGCAGTGCTAACGGGGGACTCGGACGGGTTTATCGCTCCTACAATGAGCAGTTCTTC. The rearrangement uses TRBV20-1 and TRBJ2-1; tentative D call: TRBD2 (6 bases). Germline CDR1 is DFQATT and CDR2 is SNEGSKA (reference sequence). The CDR3 runs to 19 residues. Trimming took 4 bases from V and 0 from J, leaving 25 bases between them.